What follows are 14 T cell receptor beta chains derived from one specimen sequenced in a study of control samples from healthy donors and cancer patients. Produced via immunoSEQ multiplex PCR; TCRdb's table is partial and in-frame only. The data contain roughly 120,000 clones, more than 85% of them singletons. Material: blood. The origin of the receptors is a man aged 30 to 39 in good health.

J is TRBJ1-1 and V is TRBV12-3 or TRBV12-4, with no clear D. CDR3 length: 13 residues. V was cut by 3 bases and J by 5 bases, with 10 bases left in between. CDR3 DNA sequence: TGTGCCAGCAGTTTCGCTCGGGCTACTGAAGCTTTCTTT. Translation: CASSFARATEAFF.

This clone was observed a single time. CDR3: CASSLAGVGTEAFF. The CDR3, as DNA: TGTGCCAGCAGTTTAGCAGGGGTGGGCACTGAAGCTTTCTTT. The rearrangement joins TRBV27 to TRBJ1-1; a weak D match, TRBD1 (6 bases). V lost 2 bases and J 4 bases, leaving 11 bases between the germline ends. This CDR3 has 14 residues. Germline loops: CDR1 MNHEY, CDR2 SMNVEV (reference sequence).

The V call is TRBV6-1, the J call TRBJ2-6; D is perhaps TRBD1 (5 bases). CDR3 length: 18 residues. The V end lost 3 bases, the J end lost 0 bases, and 15 bases lay between the germline ends. The germline V gene encodes CDR1 MNHNS and CDR2 SASEGT. The CDR3 sequence is CASSDRIGHPSGANVLTF. CDR3 coding DNA: TGTGCCAGCAGTGACAGAATCGGACACCCCTCTGGGGCCAACGTCCTGACTTTC.

The J gene is TRBJ2-7, the V gene TRBV19, with TRBD1 matching over 9 bases. CDR3 length equals 15 residues. Trimming removed 5 bases from V and 5 bases from J; junction bases left unmatched: 10. CDR1 LNHDA and CDR2 SQIVND come from the germline V gene (reference sequence). The CDR3 protein is CASSSRQGVRHEQYF. DNA for the CDR3: TGTGCCAGTAGTTCCAGACAGGGGGTTAGGCACGAGCAGTACTTC.

The chain links TRBV3-1 (or the pseudogene TRBV3-2) to TRBJ2-4, with D perhaps matching TRBD1 or TRBD2 (6 bases each). This CDR3 is built from 16 residues. The germline V gene encodes CDR1 LGHDT and CDR2 YNNKEL (reference sequence). V lost 1 base and J lost 3, with 13 bases in between. The CDR3 nucleotides read TGTGCCAGCAGCCAAGTATCGGGGGCTGGCAAAAACATTCAGTACTTC. Its translation: CASSQVSGAGKNIQYF.

The V call is TRBV24-1, the J call TRBJ2-2; 8 bases map to TRBD1. CDR3 size: 18 residues. The germline V gene has CDR1 KGHDR and CDR2 SFDVKD. The ends lost 0 bases at V and 0 bases at J; junction bases unmatched: 5. CDR3 protein: CATSDLRADRANTGELFF. In DNA, the CDR3 is TGTGCCACCAGTGATTTGCGAGCGGACAGGGCGAACACCGGGGAGCTGTTTTTT.

The chain uses TRBV5-6 and TRBJ1-1; no clear D. CDR3 length equals 17 residues. Germline V gene sequence: CDR1 SGHDT, CDR2 YYEEEE. The V and J ends lost 1 base and 2 bases respectively, with 18 bases between them. As DNA, the CDR3 is TGTGCCAGCAGCTTGTTATACTTACGCGGTAGAAACACTGAAGCTTTCTTT. As protein: CASSLLYLRGRNTEAFF. Looking up the rest from reference TRBV5-6 and TRBJ1-1 gives the full variable domain: DAGVTQSPTHLIKTRGQQVTLRCSPKSGHDTVSWYQQALGQGPQFIFQYYEEEERQRGNFPDRFSGHQFPNYSSELNVNALLLGDSALYLCASSLLYLRGRNTEAFFGQGTRLTVV.

The genes are TRBV7-8 and TRBJ2-5, with 10 nucleotides matching TRBD2. Germline V gene data show CDR1 as SGHVS and CDR2 as FQNEAQ. The CDR3 is made up of 18 amino acids. V dropped 1 base and J dropped 1; count of bases not matched to a gene: 9. The CDR3 spells CASSLDPRVAGGQETQYF. CDR3 bases: TGTGCCAGCAGCTTAGACCCTCGGGTAGCGGGGGGCCAAGAGACCCAGTACTTC.

The chain combines TRBV10-2 with TRBJ1-1; D is undetermined. V was cut by 3 bases and J by 5 bases, with 13 bases left in between. Germline values: CDR1 WSHSY, CDR2 SAAADI. The CDR3 covers 14 residues. The CDR3 DNA reads as TGCGCCAGCAGTGACCAAGGGAGTCGAACTGAAGCTTTCTTT. As protein: CASSDQGSRTEAFF.

This clone was detected once. The chain employs TRBV5-1 and TRBJ1-6; D gene uncertain. The CDR3 has 15 residues. V lost 0 bases, J lost 4 bases, and 8 bases lay in between. Looked up from germline, CDR1 is SGHRS and CDR2 is YFSETQ. The CDR3 loop reads CASSLEGNYNSPLHF. As DNA, the CDR3 is TGCGCCAGCAGCTTGGAGGGCAATTATAATTCACCCCTCCACTTT.

The genes are TRBV7-2 and TRBJ2-2; TRBD2 matches 14 bases. This CDR3 has 18 amino acids. Losses at the gene ends were 1 base for V and 7 bases for J; bases not matched to a gene: 8. The germline V gene encodes CDR1 SGHTA and CDR2 FQGNSA. The CDR3 DNA is TGTGCCAGCAGCTTAGTACGACTAGCGGGGGGGCATAACGGGGAGCTGTTTTTT. It yields the protein CASSLVRLAGGHNGELFF.

The chain combines TRBV4-2 with TRBJ1-4; no definite D call. Trimming took 2 bases from V and 7 from J, leaving 5 bases between them. Germline V gene lookup returns CDR1 LGHNA and CDR2 YNFKEQ. The CDR3 spans 12 residues. This CDR3 reads CASSQLGEKLFF. In nucleotides, the CDR3 is TGTGCCAGCAGCCAACTGGGTGAAAAACTGTTTTTT.

The chain recombines TRBV5-1 with TRBJ2-3; D possibly matches TRBD1 or TRBD2 (6 bases each). CDR3 length equals 13 residues. The V end was cut by 3 bases, the J end by 8 bases, with 13 bases between. Germline loops: CDR1 SGHRS, CDR2 YFSETQ. The CDR3, as DNA: TGCGCCAGCAGCTATGGAGGGGGAGGTACGCAGTATTTT. It codes for CASSYGGGGTQYF.

The V call is TRBV6-1, the J call TRBJ2-7, with D possibly being TRBD2 (5 bases). This CDR3 has 13 residues. Germline CDR1 reads MNHNS; CDR2 reads SASEGT. V gave up 1 base and J gave up 2 bases, with 6 bases separating them. The CDR3 DNA follows: TGTGCCAGCAGTGAAGGGCGGGCCTACGAGCAGTACTTC. This encodes CASSEGRAYEQYF.